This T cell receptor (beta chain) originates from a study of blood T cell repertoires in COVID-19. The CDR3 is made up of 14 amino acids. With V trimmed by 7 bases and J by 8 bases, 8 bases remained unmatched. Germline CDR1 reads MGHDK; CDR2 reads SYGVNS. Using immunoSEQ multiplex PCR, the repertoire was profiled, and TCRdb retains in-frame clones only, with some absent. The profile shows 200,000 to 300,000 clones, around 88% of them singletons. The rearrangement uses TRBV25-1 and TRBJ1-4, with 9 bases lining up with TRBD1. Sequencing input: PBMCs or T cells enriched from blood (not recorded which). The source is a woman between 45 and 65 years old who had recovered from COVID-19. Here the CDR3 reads CASNPGTGPEKLFF. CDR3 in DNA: TGTGCCAGCAACCCCGGGACAGGGCCAGAAAAACTGTTTTTT.